The 27 T cell receptor beta chains presented below share a single source sample, sequenced in a study of technical replicates of blood from four donors. Using immunoSEQ multiplex PCR, the repertoire was profiled, and TCRdb retains in-frame clones only, with some absent. Among over 70,000 clones listed, around 95% were seen once. The sequencing sample was made of T cells isolated from PBMCs. The receptors come from a human donor in good health.

J is TRBJ1-1 and V is TRBV7-9; TRBD1 is a possible D gene (6 bases). This CDR3 has 11 residues. Trimming left V 6 bases short and J 7 bases short, with 9 bases between. Germline CDR1 and CDR2: SEHNR and FQNEAQ (reference sequence). CDR3 DNA sequence: TGTGCCAGCAGTTTGACAGGTGAAGCTTTCTTT. Its translation is CASSLTGEAFF.

The gene calls are TRBV19 and TRBJ1-5, with 10 positions matching TRBD1. The CDR3 is 15 residues long. With V trimmed by 7 bases and J by 3 bases, 6 bases remained unmatched. CDR1 and CDR2 (germline): LNHDA, SQIVND (reference sequence). CDR3 nucleotides: TGTGCCAGTATCAGGACAGGGGGTAACAATCAGCCCCAGCATTTT. Its translation: CASIRTGGNNQPQHF.

The chain combines TRBV7-9 with TRBJ2-1; a possible D gene is TRBD2 (5 bases). The V and J ends lost 11 bases and 0 bases respectively, with 14 bases between them. The CDR3 has 14 residues. CDR1 and CDR2 (germline): SEHNR, FQNEAQ (reference sequence). Here the CDR3 reads CASGGTLSYNEQFF. CDR3 bases: TGTGCCTCTGGAGGAACCCTCTCCTACAATGAGCAGTTCTTC.

In its sample, this clone was seen once. The chain recombines TRBV2 with TRBJ1-1; perhaps TRBD1 as D (5 bases). Germline lookup yields CDR1 SNHLY and CDR2 FYNNEI. V lost 7 bases, J lost 7 bases, and 7 bases lay in between. This CDR3 has 10 residues. CDR3 coding DNA: TGTGCCAGCAAGGGGTTTGAAGCTTTCTTT. The encoded protein is CASKGFEAFF.

The chain uses TRBV7-8 and TRBJ2-1; the match to TRBD2 covers 10 bases. The ends lost 2 bases at V and 6 bases at J; junction bases unmatched: 4. CDR3 size: 15 residues. CDR1 is SGHVS, CDR2 FQNEAQ, per germline. For the CDR3, the DNA is TGTGCCAGCAGCTTAAGGCTAGCGGGAGTCAATGAGCAGTTCTTC. Amino acids: CASSLRLAGVNEQFF.

V and J are TRBV2 and TRBJ1-5; no reliable D call. The germline CDR1 and CDR2 sequences are SNHLY and FYNNEI. This CDR3 contains 13 residues. Between the trimmed V and J ends, which lost 4 bases and 4 bases, there was a span of 8 bases. The CDR3 sequence: CASSVFGNQPQHF. For the CDR3, the DNA is TGTGCCAGCAGTGTTTTCGGTAATCAGCCCCAGCATTTT. Together with reference TRBV2 and TRBJ1-5, the CDR3 gives the full variable domain: EPEVTQTPSHQVTQMGQEVILRCVPISNHLYFYWYRQILGQKVEFLVSFYNNEISEKSEIFDDQFSVERPDGSNFTLKIRSTKLEDSAMYFCASSVFGNQPQHFGDGTRLSIL.

The chain couples TRBV29-1 to TRBJ2-7; 10 bases map to TRBD2. Germline loops: CDR1 SQVTM, CDR2 ANQGSEA. Trimming at V came to 5 bases and at J to 3 bases, leaving 16 bases not matched to a gene. CDR3 size: 17 residues. CDR3: CSVLPQVRTSGDYEQYF. Written as DNA, the CDR3 is TGCAGCGTTTTGCCCCAAGTTCGGACTAGCGGCGACTACGAGCAGTACTTC.

The chain couples TRBV4-1 to TRBJ2-7; 9 positions match TRBD1. After removal of 3 bases from V and 0 bases from J, the junction contained 3 bases not matched to a gene. Germline CDR1 is MGHRA and CDR2 is YSYEKL. The CDR3 is 15 residues long. CDR3 coding DNA: TGCGCCAGCAGCCAGAGGGACAGGGACTCCTACGAGCAGTACTTC. Encoded protein: CASSQRDRDSYEQYF.

This clone appeared once. CDR3 amino acids: CASSPGLVPHEQYF. The CDR3 DNA reads as TGTGCCAGCAGCCCAGGACTAGTCCCCCACGAGCAGTACTTC. The chain recombines TRBV7-2 with TRBJ2-7; 7 bases are a match to TRBD2. With 5 bases clipped from V and 5 bases from J, the junction kept 9 bases outside the gene matches. Germline CDR1 is SGHTA and CDR2 is FQGNSA. The CDR3 has 14 amino acids. Using reference TRBV7-2 and TRBJ2-7 for the parts outside the CDR3, the full variable domain is GAGVSQSPSNKVTEKGKDVELRCDPISGHTALYWYRQSLGQGLEFLIYFQGNSAPDKSGLPSDRFSAERTGGSVSTLTIQRTQQEDSAVYLCASSPGLVPHEQYFGPGTRLTVT.

This rearrangement joins TRBV29-1 to TRBJ1-2; the match to TRBD1 covers 11 bases. The CDR3 runs 11 residues. V lost 7 bases, J lost 8 bases, and 3 bases stayed unmatched. The germline CDR1 and CDR2 sequences are SQVTM and ANQGSEA. CDR3 protein: CSGWTGGGYTF. Here the CDR3 DNA reads TGCAGCGGCTGGACAGGGGGCGGCTACACCTTC.

V usage is TRBV10-2 and J usage is TRBJ2-5; TRBD2 aligns across 9 bases. Looked up from germline, CDR1 is WSHSY and CDR2 is SAAADI. V gave up 6 bases and J gave up 4 bases; unmatched junction bases: 9. This CDR3 contains 15 residues. The CDR3 DNA follows: TGCGCCAGCAGCGGCGTGGGACTAGCAGGAGAGACCCAGTACTTC. Translated, it gives CASSGVGLAGETQYF.

The V gene is TRBV11-2, the J gene TRBJ2-7, with TRBD2 matching over 7 bases. The CDR3 extends over 15 amino acids. Germline V gives CDR1 SGHAT, CDR2 FQNNGV. The junction had 8 bases not matched to a gene; V was cut back by 3 bases and J by 3 bases. The CDR3 loop is CASSFFWGEGYEQYF. The CDR3 nucleotides read TGTGCCAGCAGCTTCTTTTGGGGGGAGGGCTACGAGCAGTACTTC.

The chain joins TRBV27 to TRBJ1-5, with 9 bases that match TRBD1. Germline CDR1 MNHEY, CDR2 SMNVEV (reference sequence). V dropped 2 bases and J dropped 5; count of bases not matched to a gene: 4. The CDR3 has 15 residues. The CDR3 coding sequence is TGTGCCAGCAGTTTAAGTACAGGGGGCGATCAGCCCCAGCATTTT. As protein: CASSLSTGGDQPQHF.

The chain couples TRBV7-2 to TRBJ2-7; 8 bases match TRBD2. J was trimmed by 2 bases and V by 2 bases; bases with no gene match: 5. This CDR3 spans 15 amino acids. The germline CDR1 and CDR2 sequences are SGHTA and FQGNSA. The CDR3: CASSLLAGTPYEQYF. DNA of the CDR3: TGTGCCAGCAGCTTACTAGCGGGTACTCCCTACGAGCAGTACTTC.

This sequence joins TRBV7-9 and TRBJ1-4, with D tentatively TRBD1 (5 bases). The V and J ends lost 4 bases and 0 bases respectively, with 18 bases between them. Germline V lookup: CDR1 SEHNR, CDR2 FQNEAQ (reference sequence). The CDR3 runs to 18 residues. CDR3 loop: CASSSSAQPTATNEKLFF. In nucleotides, the CDR3 is TGTGCCAGCAGCTCCTCTGCGCAGCCGACAGCAACTAATGAAAAACTGTTTTTT.

This clone was counted between two and nine times. The chain recombines TRBV9 with TRBJ2-7, with 7 bases aligning to TRBD2. The germline gives CDR1 SGDLS, CDR2 YYNGEE. The CDR3 totals 15 residues. The V gene end was trimmed by 0 bases and the J gene end by 5 bases; junction bases not matched to a gene: 8. The CDR3: CASSVAGREDNEQYF. CDR3 nucleotide sequence: TGTGCCAGCAGCGTAGCGGGTCGGGAGGACAACGAGCAGTACTTC.

V usage is TRBV6-1 and J usage is TRBJ2-2; D perhaps matches TRBD2 (5 bases). CDR1 is MNHNS and CDR2 is SASEGT in the germline V gene. The CDR3 extends over 13 amino acids. With 4 bases removed from V and 9 bases from J, the gap between germline ends came to 12 bases. The CDR3 is CASSVDSPRELFF. CDR3 DNA: TGTGCCAGCAGTGTGGACTCCCCTCGGGAGCTGTTTTTT.

By sample fraction, this clone is medium-sized. V gene TRBV6-5 combines with J gene TRBJ2-7; 7 nucleotides match TRBD2. Per germline, CDR1 MNHEY and CDR2 SVGAGI. V lost 6 bases and J lost 3; bases outside the gene matches: 5. The CDR3 loop spans 13 amino acids. This CDR3 is CASRGGDNYEQYF. Written as DNA, the CDR3 is TGTGCCAGCAGGGGGGGGGATAACTACGAGCAGTACTTC.

The chain carries TRBV27 and TRBJ2-7; TRBD1 aligns across 7 bases. CDR1 MNHEY and CDR2 SMNVEV come from the germline V gene (reference sequence). The V gene end was trimmed by 6 bases and the J gene end by 2 bases; junction bases not matched to a gene: 7. This CDR3 contains 14 residues. The CDR3 region is CASRSSTGAYEQYF. DNA of the CDR3: TGTGCCAGCAGGTCGTCAACAGGGGCCTACGAGCAGTACTTC.

This clone was counted only a few times. The J gene is TRBJ1-2, the V gene TRBV5-1, with 8 nucleotides matching TRBD1. Germline assignment: CDR1 SGHRS and CDR2 YFSETQ. After removal of 2 bases from V and 7 bases from J, the junction contained 4 bases not matched to a gene. This CDR3 has 13 residues. CDR3 DNA sequence: TGCGCCAGCAGCTTTGACAGGGGACGTGGCTACACCTTC. Encoded protein: CASSFDRGRGYTF.

CDR3 bases: TGCAGCGTTATGCGGGGTGGCCAAGCTTTCTTT. The encoded protein is CSVMRGGQAFF. The chain recombines TRBV29-1 with TRBJ1-1; no definite D call. CDR3 length equals 11 residues. Germline V gene lookup returns CDR1 SQVTM and CDR2 ANQGSEA. The V end was cut by 5 bases, the J end by 9 bases, with 13 bases between.

This chain joins TRBV6-6 and TRBJ1-1, with TRBD1 identical over 8 bases. There are 11 residues in the CDR3. Trimming took 6 bases from V and 11 from J; bases not matched to a gene: 5. The V gene's germline CDR1 is MNHNY and CDR2 SVGAGI (reference sequence). CDR3 nucleotide sequence: TGTGCCAGCAGACAGGGGGATGTCGCTTTCTTT. This gives the protein CASRQGDVAFF.

This clone has only one observation. The chain has TRBV11-2 and TRBJ2-7, with 7 bases that match TRBD1. V lost 1 base to trimming and J lost 3 bases; unmatched junction nucleotides: 12. This CDR3 region has 17 residues. CDR1 SGHAT and CDR2 FQNNGV come from the germline V gene. The CDR3 reads CASSLGGLRGQFYEQYF. CDR3 nucleotide sequence: TGTGCCAGCAGCTTAGGGGGGTTGAGGGGGCAATTCTACGAGCAGTACTTC.

The chain combines TRBV9 with TRBJ1-1; 8 bases fit TRBD1. CDR1 is SGDLS, CDR2 YYNGEE, per germline. The CDR3 sequence is 15 residues long. J gave up 2 bases and V 1 base, and 4 bases lay outside the gene matches. Here the CDR3 DNA reads TGTGCCAGCAGCGTACCAGGGGGCGCAAACACTGAAGCTTTCTTT. Protein: CASSVPGGANTEAFF.

The chain is built from TRBV30 and TRBJ2-2; a weak D match, TRBD2 (5 bases). The CDR3 contains 16 residues. Trimming took off 4 bases at V and 2 bases at J, with 17 bases between the two ends. Germline CDR1 and CDR2: GTSNPN and SVGIG (reference sequence). The CDR3 region has the DNA TGTGCCTGGACGATTATCGTGGGAGCCAACACCGGGGAGCTGTTTTTT. Its translation is CAWTIIVGANTGELFF.

The gene calls are TRBV4-1 and TRBJ1-1, with 7 positions matching TRBD1. Germline CDR1 is MGHRA and CDR2 is YSYEKL. With 4 bases clipped from V and 1 base from J, the junction kept 9 bases outside the gene matches. The CDR3 is 16 residues long. The CDR3 DNA follows: TGCGCCAGCAGCCCGGGTCTAAGACAGGGGAACACTGAAGCTTTCTTT. Translated: CASSPGLRQGNTEAFF.

The rearrangement links TRBV10-3 to TRBJ2-1; 7 bases fit TRBD2. The CDR3 totals 11 residues. Germline V lookup: CDR1 ENHRY, CDR2 SYGVKD. With V trimmed by 4 bases and J by 12 bases, 3 bases remained unmatched. The DNA of the CDR3 is TGTGCCATCAGTGCCCCTAGCGGGCAGTTCTTC. This encodes CAISAPSGQFF.